This TCR beta chain stems from a study of beta chain features in type 1 diabetes. As for this clone: Its antigen is not known.

General observations from the study: Fewer junction insertions and more nucleotide deletions appeared in type 1 diabetes patients. Patients' naive, central memory and regulatory TCRB repertoires appeared more alike than those of healthy donors. Among patients with Type 1 diabetes, TCRB CDR3s were moderately but significantly shorter in every one of the four CD4+ subsets.

Sorted CD4+ subsets: naive, central memory, regulatory, stem cell-like memory (CD45RO/CCR7/CD25/CD127/CD95/CD27 panel). Sequenced material consisted of expressed TCRB transcripts (all of the isolated RNA was reverse transcribed). It was found that naive, central memory and regulatory T cell samples averaged about 4 million reads. Profiling relied on immunoSEQ multiplex PCR, and the TCRdb table lists in-frame clones only, not all of them. The sample has about 160,000 clones; 7.5% to 9.5% are singletons. The germline V gene has CDR1 GTSNPN and CDR2 SVGIG (reference sequence). CDR3 length: 15 amino acids. The ends lost 3 bases at V and 1 base at J; junction bases unmatched: 5.

The TCR comes from a woman aged 18 to 35 with type 1 diabetes. Sequenced material: central memory CD4+ T cells from blood. V usage is TRBV30 and J usage is TRBJ2-2; TRBD1 aligns across 7 bases. This CDR3 is CAWRPWTGNTGELFF. CDR3 DNA sequence: TGTGCCTGGAGGCCATGGACAGGGAACACCGGGGAGCTGTTTTTT.